The entry below describes one T cell receptor beta chain. This specimen comes from a study of T-cell memory formation after mild COVID-19. CDR1 and CDR2 from the germline V gene are MGHDK and SYGVNS. This CDR3 region has 13 residues. V lost 3 bases and J 6 bases, leaving 9 bases between the germline ends. TCRdb called the 5' RACE reads again in MiXCR, with one record for every CDR3 protein. The repertoire includes 80,000 to 130,000 distinct CDR3 sequences, around 10% of them detected once, and around 39% sits in the top ten. The TCR comes from a man between 18 and 35 years old who had mild COVID-19 (a few samples of this study predate the infection). Cell type and time point are not known. Source material: PBMCs or a T cell subset sorted from them (not recorded which). The J gene is TRBJ1-5, the V gene TRBV25-1, with D unclear. Here the CDR3 reads CASSDLGGQPQHF. CDR3 sequence (DNA): TGTGCCAGCAGTGATCTCGGTGGTCAGCCCCAGCATTTT.